Listed below are T cell receptor beta chains from one sample, sequenced in a study of T cell repertoires in cytomegalovirus infection. TCRdb redid the calling of the reads with MiXCR, one entry per CDR3 protein. The data hold a few hundred thousand distinct CDR3 sequences, with around 15% observed a single time. Sequencing used CD8+ T cells from PBMCs. The receptors originated from a human donor in good health (CMV status not recorded). Some clones in this sample may be carry-over from other donors' samples. Both conserved end residues are part of each CDR3. Each record gives: CDR3 length, clone size, J gene, D gene, V gene, CDR3 DNA, CDR3 protein. The D gene is left open where the match is weak. Some rows mark clone size as missing; the rest say once, few, many or name a class of expanded clone.

14 | - | TRBJ2-3 | - | TRBV13 | TGTGCCAGCAGCTTATGGGCCGAGACGGATACGCAGTATTTT | CASSLWAETDTQYF
13 | - | TRBJ1-5 | - | TRBV3-1 | TGTGCCAGCAGCGACAGCTTTAATCAGCCCCAGCATTTT | CASSDSFNQPQHF
14 | many | TRBJ2-3 | - | TRBV7-2 | TGTGCCAGCAGGCCACAGGGTACTCTCAATACGCAGTATTTT | CASRPQGTLNTQYF
14 | once | TRBJ2-7 | - | TRBV19 | TGTGCCAGTAGTATAACTCGATTCGGGTACGAGCAGTACTTC | CASSITRFGYEQYF
17 | few | TRBJ2-5 | TRBD1 | TRBV10-3 | TGTGCCATCAGTGAGTGGGGACAGGGTGACACGGGAGAGACCCAGTACTTC | CAISEWGQGDTGETQYF
12 | few | TRBJ1-5 | - | TRBV20-1 | TGCAGTGCTAGACAGGAGAATCAGCCCCAGCATTTT | CSARQENQPQHF
14 | - | TRBJ2-7 | - | TRBV6-1 | TGTGCCAGCAGTGCGGAGGCCGGGTCCTACGAGCAGTACTTC | CASSAEAGSYEQYF
16 | many | TRBJ2-2 | - | TRBV28 | TGTGCCAGCAGTTTCTATCCGGGGGGCAACACCGGGGAGCTGTTTTTT | CASSFYPGGNTGELFF
17 | many | TRBJ1-5 | - | TRBV15 | TGTGCCACCAGCAGAGATCGGGGCAGTAATAGCAATCAGCCCCAGCATTTT | CATSRDRGSNSNQPQHF
14 | few | TRBJ2-5 | - | TRBV7-6 | TGTGCCAGCAGCGTAGCCTCTGCCGAGGAGACCCAGTACTTC | CASSVASAEETQYF
13 | few | TRBJ2-1 | TRBD2 | TRBV7-9 | TGTGCCAGCAGCCACGGGGGGAGTAGTGAGCAGTTCTTC | CASSHGGSSEQFF
14 | - | TRBJ2-1 | - | TRBV10-3 | TGTGCCATCAGTGACCCCGGACTCAACAATGAGCAGTTCTTC | CAISDPGLNNEQFF
14 | few | TRBJ2-7 | - | TRBV6-1 | TGTGCCAGCGAGGGGCGCGGGGTTTCCTACGAGCAGTACTTC | CASEGRGVSYEQYF
14 | - | TRBJ2-7 | - | TRBV12-3/TRBV12-4 | TGTGCCAGCAGTTTTGGGGGTATAATCTACGAGCAGTACTTC | CASSFGGIIYEQYF
16 | many | TRBJ2-1 | TRBD2 | TRBV5-1 | TGCGCCAGCAGGTCGTCTAGCGGGGGGGCCAGCAATGAGCAGTTCTTC | CASRSSSGGASNEQFF
15 | many | TRBJ1-5 | - | TRBV27 | TGTGCCAGCAGTTTATTCGGGTCAGACAATCAGCCCCAGCATTTT | CASSLFGSDNQPQHF
15 | - | TRBJ2-1 | TRBD1 | TRBV4-1 | TGCGCCAGCAGCCCCCGGCAGGGGGCCTACAATGAGCAGTTCTTC | CASSPRQGAYNEQFF
15 | - | TRBJ2-7 | - | TRBV20-1 | TGCAGTGCTAGGGGGACTGAGGAGGGGATCTACGAGCAGTACTTC | CSARGTEEGIYEQYF
16 | few | TRBJ1-5 | - | TRBV6-6 | TGTGCCAGCAGCACCTCGGGGAGGGCGGGCAATCAGCCCCAGCATTTT | CASSTSGRAGNQPQHF
15 | once | TRBJ2-3 | - | TRBV4-1 | TGCGCCAGCAGCCAAGATCCTGTCCCCTCAGATACGCAGTATTTT | CASSQDPVPSDTQYF
14 | - | TRBJ2-1 | - | TRBV10-3 | TGTGCCATCATCATTAGCGAGAACTACAATGAGCAGTTCTTC | CAIIISENYNEQFF
11 | few | TRBJ2-2 | - | TRBV12-3/TRBV12-4 | TGTGCCAGCTCACAGACCGGGGAGCTGTTTTTT | CASSQTGELFF
19 | - | TRBJ2-3 | - | TRBV6-6 | TGTGCCAGCAGTTACTCGACTTTCCTAGTGGGGCAGAACACAGATACGCAGTATTTT | CASSYSTFLVGQNTDTQYF
12 | - | TRBJ2-7 | - | TRBV6-2/TRBV6-3 | TGTGCCAGCAGTTACTCGGACATCAACCCGTACTTC | CASSYSDINPYF
12 | once | TRBJ2-2 | - | TRBV29-1 | TGCAGCGTTGAGGGCGGGACCGGGGAGCTGTTTTTT | CSVEGGTGELFF
16 | - | TRBJ2-5 | - | TRBV2 | TGTGCCAGCAGTGAACTTCGCAGATCCGTCCAGGAGACCCAGTACTTC | CASSELRRSVQETQYF
13 | - | TRBJ1-1 | - | TRBV6-2/TRBV6-3 | TGTGCCAGCAGTTACGCGGGGTTCACTGAAGCTTTCTTT | CASSYAGFTEAFF
16 | - | TRBJ2-1 | TRBD2 | TRBV20-1 | TGCAGTGCTAGAAATCCAGCGGGGGGGCGTCTTTATGAGCAGTTCTTC | CSARNPAGGRLYEQFF
14 | - | TRBJ2-1 | TRBD2 | TRBV6-1 | TGTGCCAGCAGTTCCGCGGGAGGGGACAATGAGCAGTTCTTC | CASSSAGGDNEQFF
12 | few | TRBJ2-2 | - | TRBV29-1 | TGCAGCGTCGTTGTACGGGTCGGGGAGCTGTTTTTT | CSVVVRVGELFF
15 | many | TRBJ2-1 | - | TRBV7-8 | TGTGCCAGCAGATACCGGGACAGTGGGGGGAATGAGCAGTTCTTC | CASRYRDSGGNEQFF
12 | few | TRBJ1-2 | - | TRBV27 | TGTGCCAGCAGTTTACCCGGCTTCGGCTACACCTTC | CASSLPGFGYTF
13 | many | TRBJ1-2 | - | TRBV7-2 | TGTGCCAGCAGCTTTGGGACAAGTAAGGGCTACACCTTC | CASSFGTSKGYTF
15 | - | TRBJ1-2 | - | TRBV29-1 | TGCAGCGTTGAAGATCGAGCAGGGGCGCAGTTTGGCTACACCTTC | CSVEDRAGAQFGYTF
16 | many | TRBJ2-1 | - | TRBV28 | TGTGCCAGCAGTCCTCCCGGTCTAGGCTCCTACAATGAGCAGTTCTTC | CASSPPGLGSYNEQFF
18 | few | TRBJ2-5 | TRBD2 | TRBV4-1 | TGCGCCAGCAGCCAACCTAGCGGGGGCCCTTCCCTACAAGAGACCCAGTACTTC | CASSQPSGGPSLQETQYF
20 | - | TRBJ1-5 | TRBD1 | TRBV5-6 | TGTGCCAGCAGCTCTACAGGGGGCGGTTTCTTCCTGCATAGCAATCAGCCCCAGCATTTT | CASSSTGGGFFLHSNQPQHF
14 | few | TRBJ2-5 | TRBD2 | TRBV19 | TGTGCCAGTAGTGCCACTAGCGGCCAAGAGACCCAGTACTTC | CASSATSGQETQYF
13 | few | TRBJ1-2 | - | TRBV10-3 | TGTGCCATCAGTGAGTCGAAGGGCTATGGCTACACCTTC | CAISESKGYGYTF
13 | - | TRBJ1-1 | - | TRBV7-3 | TGTGCCAGCAGCTTAGGTCTGAACACTGAAGCTTACTTT | CASSLGLNTEAYF
15 | - | TRBJ2-7 | TRBD1 | TRBV5-5 | TGTGCCAGCGGCTCAAGGACAGGGGGAAGAGGGGAGCAGTACTTC | CASGSRTGGRGEQYF
16 | many | TRBJ2-5 | TRBD2 | TRBV12-3/TRBV12-4 | TGTGCCAGCAGTGGACTAGCGGGGGGGGTTAAAGAGACCCAGTACTTC | CASSGLAGGVKETQYF
14 | many | TRBJ1-1 | - | TRBV7-2 | TGTGCCAGCGAACCAGTCGGGGGTATGACTGAAGCTTTCTTT | CASEPVGGMTEAFF
17 | - | TRBJ1-6 | - | TRBV7-9 | TGTGCCAGCAGCTTACCGAGAGGGTTCTCCTATAATTCACCCCTCCACTTT | CASSLPRGFSYNSPLHF
15 | - | TRBJ1-5 | - | TRBV20-1 | TGCAGTGCTCAACGCCGGGGAAGCGGCAATCAGCCCCAGCATTTT | CSAQRRGSGNQPQHF
15 | - | TRBJ1-1 | - | TRBV6-2/TRBV6-3 | TGTGCCAGCAGTTACTCGACGAGCCCGAACACTGAAGCTTTCTTT | CASSYSTSPNTEAFF
17 | - | TRBJ1-3 | - | TRBV5-5 | TGTGCCAGCAGCTGGGATACACTCCTCGACTCTGGAAACACCATATATTTT | CASSWDTLLDSGNTIYF
19 | many | TRBJ1-1 | TRBD1 | TRBV7-2 | TGTGCCAGCAGCTTTAATCCCGCCCAGGGGCAGGGGGCGGCCACTGAAGCTTTCTTT | CASSFNPAQGQGAATEAFF
15 | many | TRBJ2-1 | - | TRBV28 | TGTGCCAGCAGGCCCGTTCGGGGGGCCCACAATGAGCAGTTCTTC | CASRPVRGAHNEQFF
14 | few | TRBJ1-6 | - | TRBV7-9 | TGTGCCAGCAGCGGACCTGGGGGGAATTCACCCCTCCACTTT | CASSGPGGNSPLHF